This is a list of T cell receptor beta chains from one sample in a study of blood T cell repertoires in COVID-19. Data came from immunoSEQ multiplex PCR; TCRdb stores just in-frame clones and leaves some out. The sample records under 200,000 clones, approximately 85% being singletons. Sequenced material: peripheral blood. These receptors all come from a woman at least 80 years old with COVID-19, enrolled during active disease. Each CDR3 is given with its conserved first and last residue. A D gene is named only where the DNA matches it firmly. Clone size is not always given. Where it is, it says once, few, many or a class for expanded clones.

j_gene: TRBJ2-3
v_gene: TRBV7-2
abundance: -
d_gene: TRBD2
CDR3aa: CASSLSGAWRQYF
CDR3nt: TGTGCCAGCAGCTTAAGCGGGGCCTGGAGGCAGTATTTT

j_gene: TRBJ1-5
v_gene: TRBV19
abundance: once
d_gene: -
CDR3aa: CASSMGRVDQPQHF
CDR3nt: TGTGCCAGTAGTATGGGCAGGGTGGATCAGCCCCAGCATTTT

j_gene: TRBJ1-3
v_gene: TRBV9
abundance: few
d_gene: -
CDR3aa: CASSSTGSSGNTIYF
CDR3nt: TGTGCCAGCAGTTCGACAGGTTCCTCTGGAAACACCATATATTTT

j_gene: TRBJ1-4
v_gene: TRBV5-4
abundance: -
d_gene: TRBD1
CDR3aa: CASGDSTTGEKLFF
CDR3nt: TGTGCCAGCGGGGACAGCACAACGGGTGAAAAACTGTTTTTT

j_gene: TRBJ2-7
v_gene: TRBV28
abundance: -
d_gene: TRBD1
CDR3aa: CASSPPDRGRQYF
CDR3nt: TGTGCCAGCAGTCCCCCGGACAGGGGCAGGCAGTACTTC

j_gene: TRBJ2-2
v_gene: TRBV11-2
abundance: -
d_gene: -
CDR3aa: CASSKNRGLSGYTGELFF
CDR3nt: TGTGCCAGCAGCAAAAACAGGGGACTGAGCGGATACACCGGGGAGCTGTTTTTT

j_gene: TRBJ1-1
v_gene: TRBV5-1
abundance: -
d_gene: -
CDR3aa: CASSMEGFAFF
CDR3nt: TGCGCCAGCAGCATGGAGGGGTTTGCTTTCTTT

j_gene: TRBJ1-4
v_gene: TRBV21-1
abundance: -
d_gene: -
CDR3aa: CASTPEGSGGNEKLFF
CDR3nt: TGTGCCAGCACCCCGGAGGGTTCGGGCGGTAATGAAAAACTGTTTTTT

j_gene: TRBJ2-3
v_gene: TRBV9
abundance: -
d_gene: -
CDR3aa: CASSSRTSTDTQYF
CDR3nt: TGTGCCAGCAGCTCCCGAACTAGCACAGATACGCAGTATTTT

j_gene: TRBJ2-7
v_gene: TRBV2
abundance: -
d_gene: TRBD1
CDR3aa: CAMRTGSSEQYF
CDR3nt: TGTGCCATGCGGACAGGGTCCTCCGAGCAGTACTTC

j_gene: TRBJ2-7
v_gene: TRBV5-4
abundance: -
d_gene: TRBD2
CDR3aa: CASSPQTSGSQYF
CDR3nt: TGTGCCAGCAGCCCGCAGACTAGCGGGTCTCAGTACTTC

j_gene: TRBJ1-5
v_gene: TRBV2
abundance: once
d_gene: TRBD1
CDR3aa: CASRGPTGGNQPQHF
CDR3nt: TGTGCCAGCAGGGGCCCTACAGGGGGGAATCAGCCCCAGCATTTT

j_gene: TRBJ2-7
v_gene: TRBV10-3
abundance: -
d_gene: TRBD2
CDR3aa: CAISGAGGPYEQYF
CDR3nt: TGTGCCATCAGTGGGGCGGGAGGGCCATACGAGCAGTACTTC

j_gene: TRBJ2-3
v_gene: TRBV2
abundance: -
d_gene: TRBD2
CDR3aa: CASIWGLADTDTQYF
CDR3nt: TGTGCCAGCATTTGGGGACTAGCGGACACAGATACGCAGTATTTT

j_gene: TRBJ1-5
v_gene: TRBV6-2/TRBV6-3
abundance: -
d_gene: TRBD1
CDR3aa: CASSTYGQGNQPQHF
CDR3nt: TGTGCCAGCAGTACCTACGGACAGGGAAATCAGCCCCAGCATTTT

j_gene: TRBJ2-3
v_gene: TRBV9
abundance: -
d_gene: -
CDR3aa: CASSEGPDTQYF
CDR3nt: TGTGCCAGCAGCGAGGGGCCTGATACGCAGTATTTT

j_gene: TRBJ2-7
v_gene: TRBV11-1
abundance: -
d_gene: TRBD2
CDR3aa: CASRLNLGSGSYEQYF
CDR3nt: TGTGCCAGCAGACTCAACCTGGGTAGCGGGAGTTACGAGCAGTACTTC

j_gene: TRBJ1-1
v_gene: TRBV4-2
abundance: once
d_gene: TRBD1
CDR3aa: CASSYSLRTGSVTEAFF
CDR3nt: TGTGCCAGCAGCTATTCGTTACGGACAGGCTCGGTCACTGAAGCTTTCTTT

j_gene: TRBJ2-1
v_gene: TRBV2
abundance: -
d_gene: TRBD1
CDR3aa: CASRTDRVQQFF
CDR3nt: TGTGCCAGCAGGACAGACAGGGTTCAGCAGTTCTTC

j_gene: TRBJ2-2
v_gene: TRBV21-1
abundance: -
d_gene: -
CDR3aa: CASIQGVGTGELFF
CDR3nt: TGTGCCAGCATCCAGGGGGTTGGAACCGGGGAGCTGTTTTTT

j_gene: TRBJ2-3
v_gene: TRBV10-3
abundance: -
d_gene: -
CDR3aa: CAISDPLVGTDTQYF
CDR3nt: TGTGCCATCAGTGACCCACTAGTGGGCACAGATACGCAGTATTTT

j_gene: TRBJ2-7
v_gene: TRBV5-1
abundance: -
d_gene: TRBD2
CDR3aa: CASSLGVSGRINEQYF
CDR3nt: TGCGCCAGCAGCTTGGGGGTTAGCGGGAGGATAAACGAGCAGTACTTC

j_gene: TRBJ2-1
v_gene: TRBV19
abundance: -
d_gene: TRBD2
CDR3aa: CASTGLAGGLSHNEQFF
CDR3nt: TGTGCCAGTACAGGACTAGCGGGGGGGTTGTCCCACAATGAGCAGTTCTTC

j_gene: TRBJ2-1
v_gene: TRBV5-1
abundance: -
d_gene: TRBD2
CDR3aa: CASSLEASGGNEQFF
CDR3nt: TGCGCCAGCAGCTTGGAGGCTAGCGGGGGCAATGAGCAGTTCTTC

j_gene: TRBJ2-7
v_gene: TRBV3-1/TRBV3-2
abundance: -
d_gene: -
CDR3aa: CASSQMTSAYEQYF
CDR3nt: TGTGCCAGCAGCCAAATGACATCGGCCTACGAGCAGTACTTC

j_gene: TRBJ2-1
v_gene: TRBV24-1
abundance: -
d_gene: -
CDR3aa: CATSELAAGQGEQFF
CDR3nt: TGTGCCACCAGTGAACTCGCCGCCGGGCAGGGGGAGCAGTTCTTC

j_gene: TRBJ2-7
v_gene: TRBV11-2
abundance: -
d_gene: TRBD1
CDR3aa: CASSLGGGQGAYEQYF
CDR3nt: TGTGCCAGCAGCTTAGGTGGGGGCCAGGGGGCCTACGAGCAGTACTTC

j_gene: TRBJ1-1
v_gene: TRBV7-3
abundance: few
d_gene: -
CDR3aa: CASSLRTSTEAFF
CDR3nt: TGTGCCAGCAGCTTAAGAACATCCACTGAAGCTTTCTTT

j_gene: TRBJ2-5
v_gene: TRBV6-2/TRBV6-3
abundance: once
d_gene: -
CDR3aa: CASSRGTLETQYF
CDR3nt: TGTGCCAGCAGCCGCGGGACGCTAGAGACCCAGTACTTC

j_gene: TRBJ2-1
v_gene: TRBV13
abundance: few
d_gene: TRBD2
CDR3aa: CASSFGTSGSNEQFF
CDR3nt: TGTGCCAGCAGCTTCGGGACTAGCGGGAGTAATGAGCAGTTCTTC

j_gene: TRBJ2-5
v_gene: TRBV7-9
abundance: -
d_gene: -
CDR3aa: CASGRGVQETQYF
CDR3nt: TGTGCCAGCGGTAGAGGCGTCCAAGAGACCCAGTACTTC

j_gene: TRBJ2-1
v_gene: TRBV19
abundance: -
d_gene: TRBD2
CDR3aa: CASSGRIYNEQFF
CDR3nt: TGTGCTTCTAGCGGGAGGATTTACAATGAGCAGTTCTTC

j_gene: TRBJ2-3
v_gene: TRBV5-1
abundance: -
d_gene: -
CDR3aa: CASSLTGTEPDTQYF
CDR3nt: TGCGCCAGCAGCTTGACAGGAACGGAACCAGATACGCAGTATTTT

j_gene: TRBJ2-1
v_gene: TRBV19
abundance: -
d_gene: TRBD2
CDR3aa: CASKGLAGGFYNEQFF
CDR3nt: TGTGCCAGCAAAGGACTAGCGGGTGGGTTCTACAATGAGCAGTTCTTC

j_gene: TRBJ2-1
v_gene: TRBV2
abundance: -
d_gene: TRBD1
CDR3aa: CASIEKDRGYNEQFF
CDR3nt: TGTGCCAGCATAGAGAAGGACAGGGGATACAATGAGCAGTTCTTC

j_gene: TRBJ2-5
v_gene: TRBV12-5
abundance: -
d_gene: -
CDR3aa: CASGLGTPRRETQYF
CDR3nt: TGTGCTAGTGGTTTGGGGACACCCCGGCGGGAGACCCAGTACTTC

j_gene: TRBJ1-1
v_gene: TRBV3-1/TRBV3-2
abundance: -
d_gene: -
CDR3aa: CASSQSWNTEAFF
CDR3nt: TGTGCCAGCAGCCAAAGCTGGAACACTGAAGCTTTCTTT

j_gene: TRBJ2-5
v_gene: TRBV7-2
abundance: -
d_gene: TRBD1
CDR3aa: CASSQQGDLGTQYF
CDR3nt: TGTGCCAGCAGCCAGCAGGGGGACCTCGGGACCCAGTACTTC

j_gene: TRBJ1-2
v_gene: TRBV7-9
abundance: -
d_gene: -
CDR3aa: CASSRPGSYGYTF
CDR3nt: TGTGCCAGCAGCCGTCCGGGATCATATGGCTACACCTTC

j_gene: TRBJ1-2
v_gene: TRBV3-1/TRBV3-2
abundance: -
d_gene: -
CDR3aa: CASSVPSGYGYTF
CDR3nt: TGTGCCAGCAGCGTCCCGTCGGGCTATGGCTACACCTTC

j_gene: TRBJ2-1
v_gene: TRBV11-3
abundance: once
d_gene: TRBD2
CDR3aa: CASSLKLLAGVSYNEQFF
CDR3nt: TGTGCCAGCAGCTTAAAGCTCCTAGCGGGGGTCTCCTACAATGAGCAGTTCTTC

j_gene: TRBJ2-3
v_gene: TRBV10-3
abundance: -
d_gene: -
CDR3aa: CAISGGGGSMKYF
CDR3nt: TGTGCCATCAGTGGTGGGGGGGGCTCTATGAAGTATTTT

j_gene: TRBJ1-3
v_gene: TRBV7-6
abundance: -
d_gene: -
CDR3aa: CASSLSQGQGNTIYF
CDR3nt: TGTGCCAGCAGCTTATCCCAGGGGCAAGGAAACACCATATATTTT

j_gene: TRBJ2-3
v_gene: TRBV27
abundance: -
d_gene: -
CDR3aa: CASSLVSLGWSTDTQYF
CDR3nt: TGTGCCAGCAGTTTGGTATCTCTCGGGTGGAGCACAGATACGCAGTATTTT

j_gene: TRBJ2-3
v_gene: TRBV5-1
abundance: -
d_gene: -
CDR3aa: CASSFWTGQTTDTQYF
CDR3nt: TGCGCCAGCAGCTTTTGGACTGGGCAGACCACAGATACGCAGTATTTT

j_gene: TRBJ2-7
v_gene: TRBV2
abundance: -
d_gene: TRBD1
CDR3aa: CASTRVPGTVTYEQYF
CDR3nt: TGTGCCAGCACCCGGGTACCCGGGACAGTGACCTACGAGCAGTACTTC

j_gene: TRBJ1-5
v_gene: TRBV30
abundance: few
d_gene: TRBD1
CDR3aa: CAWRAGTGNQPQHF
CDR3nt: TGTGCCTGGAGAGCCGGGACAGGCAATCAGCCCCAGCATTTT

j_gene: TRBJ1-1
v_gene: TRBV7-3
abundance: -
d_gene: TRBD1
CDR3aa: CASKQGLYTEAFF
CDR3nt: TGTGCCAGCAAACAGGGGCTTTACACTGAAGCTTTCTTT

j_gene: TRBJ1-3
v_gene: TRBV19
abundance: -
d_gene: TRBD1
CDR3aa: CASKGQGTDTIYF
CDR3nt: TGTGCCAGTAAGGGACAGGGGACGGACACCATATATTTT

j_gene: TRBJ1-2
v_gene: TRBV30
abundance: -
d_gene: -
CDR3aa: CVWKGGYGYTF
CDR3nt: TGTGTCTGGAAGGGGGGGTATGGCTACACCTTC

j_gene: TRBJ1-2
v_gene: TRBV7-2
abundance: -
d_gene: -
CDR3aa: CASSLERGRYGYTF
CDR3nt: TGTGCCAGCAGCTTAGAACGGGGTCGCTATGGCTACACCTTC

j_gene: TRBJ2-5
v_gene: TRBV12-5
abundance: -
d_gene: -
CDR3aa: CASGWGQTLAETQYF
CDR3nt: TGTGCTAGTGGTTGGGGACAGACACTAGCCGAGACCCAGTACTTC

j_gene: TRBJ1-2
v_gene: TRBV11-2
abundance: -
d_gene: TRBD1
CDR3aa: CASSIGTGGLYGYTF
CDR3nt: TGTGCCAGCAGTATCGGGACAGGGGGCTTGTATGGCTACACCTTC

j_gene: TRBJ1-1
v_gene: TRBV5-6
abundance: few
d_gene: -
CDR3aa: CASSLDRVHTEAFF
CDR3nt: TGTGCCAGCAGCTTGGACAGGGTACACACTGAAGCTTTCTTT

j_gene: TRBJ2-7
v_gene: TRBV3-1/TRBV3-2
abundance: -
d_gene: TRBD2
CDR3aa: CASSQDRGRSYEQYF
CDR3nt: TGTGCCAGCAGCCAAGACCGCGGGAGATCCTACGAGCAGTACTTC

j_gene: TRBJ2-5
v_gene: TRBV5-1
abundance: once
d_gene: TRBD2
CDR3aa: CASRPVAGVETQYF
CDR3nt: TGCGCCAGCAGACCGGTAGCGGGAGTTGAGACCCAGTACTTC

j_gene: TRBJ2-6
v_gene: TRBV27
abundance: -
d_gene: -
CDR3aa: CASSFSGTLGANVLTF
CDR3nt: TGTGCCAGCAGTTTTAGCGGTACTTTGGGGGCCAACGTCCTGACTTTC